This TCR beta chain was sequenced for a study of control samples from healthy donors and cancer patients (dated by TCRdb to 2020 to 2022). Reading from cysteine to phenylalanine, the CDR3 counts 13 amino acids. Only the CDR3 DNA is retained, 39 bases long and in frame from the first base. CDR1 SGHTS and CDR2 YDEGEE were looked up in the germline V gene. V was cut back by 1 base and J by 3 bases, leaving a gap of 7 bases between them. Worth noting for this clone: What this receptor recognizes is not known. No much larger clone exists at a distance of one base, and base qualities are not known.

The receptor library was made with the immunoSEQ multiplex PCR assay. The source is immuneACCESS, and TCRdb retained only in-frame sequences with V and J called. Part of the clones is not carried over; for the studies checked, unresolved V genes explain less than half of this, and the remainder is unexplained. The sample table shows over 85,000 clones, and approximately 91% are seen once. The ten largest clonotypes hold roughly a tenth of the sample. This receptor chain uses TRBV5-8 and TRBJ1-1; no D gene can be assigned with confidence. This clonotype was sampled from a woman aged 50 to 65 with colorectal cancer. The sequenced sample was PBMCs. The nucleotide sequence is TGTGCCAGCAGCTTGCGATGGGACACTGAAGCTTTCTTT. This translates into CASSLRWDTEAFF.